A selection of T cell receptor beta chains follows, all from one sample in a study of blood T cell repertoires in COVID-19. Method: immunoSEQ multiplex PCR; TCRdb's copy keeps in-frame clones and lacks some. The sample lists about 200,000 clones, under 80% seen once, with roughly a sixth in the top ten. Sequencing was carried out using PBMCs or T cells enriched from blood (not recorded which). The receptors here all came from a woman aged 45-65 years with acute COVID-19. Each CDR3 is given with its conserved first and last residue. Fields, in order: J gene, V gene, CDR3 protein.

TRBJ2-3	TRBV9	CASTGNTDTQYF
TRBJ1-5	TRBV6-5	CASRRGGGPQHF
TRBJ2-2	TRBV6-4	CASSDSGERDTGELFF
TRBJ1-6	TRBV6-4	CASSEQGGNSPLHF
TRBJ1-3	TRBV15	CATSRSGYSSGNTIYF
TRBJ2-5	TRBV11-3	CASSSGQFYQETQYF
TRBJ1-6	TRBV5-4	CASSGTGAHNSPLHF
TRBJ2-4	TRBV5-1	CASSPGTGYNIQYF
TRBJ1-2	TRBV2	CASSDKGYDYGYTF
TRBJ1-2	TRBV29-1	CSVVLGTGISGYTF
TRBJ1-5	TRBV5-4	CARRTVGQPQHF
TRBJ2-5	TRBV7-9	CASTLDEETQYF
TRBJ1-2	TRBV5-6	CASSSISPRQGHGYTF
TRBJ1-1	TRBV6-5	CASSYSEGQANTEAFF
TRBJ1-5	TRBV29-1	CSVAREMNQPQHF
TRBJ1-1	TRBV5-1	CASSRSQGSTEAFF
TRBJ1-2	TRBV28	CASSYRGGGGMGYTF
TRBJ1-5	TRBV5-4	CASSWGTSQPQHF
TRBJ2-4	TRBV7-2	CASSYDRGNIQYF
TRBJ1-5	TRBV19	CASKAQSWEPQHF
TRBJ1-3	TRBV6-1	CASSELGPSSGNTIYF
TRBJ1-1	TRBV18	CASSSEAGGRTEAFF
TRBJ1-1	TRBV6-5	CASLQGREAFF
TRBJ1-1	TRBV11-2	CASSPRQGTTEAFF
TRBJ1-6	TRBV7-8	CASSLAQVNSPLHF
TRBJ1-3	TRBV3-1/TRBV3-2	CASSPPLGRPSFSGNTIYF
TRBJ2-3	TRBV28	CASSLIHRGSSTDTQYF
TRBJ1-4	TRBV6-5	CASYAATNEKLFF
TRBJ1-5	TRBV24-1	CATSDGRGLQPQHF
TRBJ2-1	TRBV5-1	CASSLGSGGINEQFF
TRBJ1-2	TRBV28	CASSIPGLGGGYTF
TRBJ2-1	TRBV20-1	CSARRQNEQFF
TRBJ1-2	TRBV10-2	CATGNQDYGYTF
TRBJ1-1	TRBV7-9	CASSPSRGFEAFF
TRBJ1-6	TRBV28	CASSTSGTGRGSPLHF
TRBJ1-2	TRBV14	CASSFARAAGYTF
TRBJ1-2	TRBV28	CASSSGTGVPGYTF
TRBJ1-2	TRBV19	CASWTGANYGYTF
TRBJ1-4	TRBV6-1	CASSKGQASIPTNEKLFF
TRBJ1-3	TRBV10-3	CAISESTTVDGNTIYF
TRBJ2-3	TRBV11-2	CASSLGALAGGEIDTQYF
TRBJ1-1	TRBV19	CASSMGGRGEAFF
TRBJ2-3	TRBV5-1	CASSLAGGMRTDTQYF
TRBJ2-3	TRBV3-1/TRBV3-2	CASSHQRTRTDTQYF
TRBJ1-1	TRBV5-4	CASSLGTMNTEAFF
TRBJ2-2	TRBV27	CASSVSKRPDRGPRGELFF
TRBJ1-4	TRBV18	CASSPPVVGELFF
TRBJ1-6	TRBV7-9	CASTSTGSSYNSPLHF
TRBJ1-5	TRBV18	CASTDRGDSNQPQHF
TRBJ2-1	TRBV5-1	CASSALDRAYEQFF
TRBJ1-4	TRBV2	CASRGVGHRNEKLFF